Each of the 9 T cell receptor beta chains below was sequenced from the same sample in a study of OX40 agonist ivuxolimab in advanced cancers. Profiling relied on immunoSEQ multiplex PCR, and the TCRdb table lists in-frame clones only, not all of them. Here the sample spans about 70,000 clones, roughly 87% being singletons. The starting material was CD4+ or CD8+ T cells sorted from blood, obtained in a trial of the OX40 agonist ivuxolimab. The receptors were sampled from an adult with an advanced solid tumor such as melanoma, head and neck, liver or kidney cancer.

This chain links TRBV13 with TRBJ2-7, with 11 bases matching TRBD1. The CDR3 contains 14 residues. V was pared by 6 bases and J by 5 bases, with 6 bases of the junction left unmatched. Germline V gene sequence: CDR1 PRHDT, CDR2 FYEKMQ (reference sequence). CDR3 loop: CASSPWTGGHEQYF. CDR3 bases: TGTGCCAGCAGTCCGTGGACAGGGGGCCACGAGCAGTACTTC.

In DNA form, the CDR3 reads TGTGCCAGCAGCGGGACTCCCAAGGGGAGGTATAGCAATCAGCCCCAGCATTTT. It encodes CASSGTPKGRYSNQPQHF. The chain links TRBV28 to TRBJ1-5, with a tentative D call TRBD1 (5 bases). V lost 6 bases and J lost 0, with 21 bases in between. Germline V gene lookup returns CDR1 MDHEN and CDR2 SYDVKM. This CDR3 has 18 amino acids.

The gene calls are TRBV9 and TRBJ1-4; D remains ambiguous. Germline V CDR1 and CDR2: SGDLS, YYNGEE. Between the trimmed V and J ends, which lost 0 bases and 5 bases, there was a span of 11 bases. The CDR3 runs 15 residues. CDR3: CASSVGGLGNEKLFF. CDR3 in DNA: TGTGCCAGCAGCGTAGGTGGACTCGGGAATGAAAAACTGTTTTTT.

The V gene is TRBV19, the J gene TRBJ1-6; 9 bases align to TRBD1. V lost 3 bases to trimming and J lost 10 bases; unmatched junction nucleotides: 10. The length of the CDR3 is 16 residues. Germline-derived CDR1 and CDR2 are LNHDA and SQIVND (reference sequence). CDR3 DNA sequence: TGTGCCAGTAGTATGCAGGGTTGGACAGGGGAATCACCCCTCCACTTT. As protein: CASSMQGWTGESPLHF.

The chain uses TRBV5-1 and TRBJ1-3, with a weak D call TRBD1 (5 bases). V was shortened by 4 bases and J by 0 bases, with 17 bases between the two germline ends. CDR1 SGHRS and CDR2 YFSETQ come from the germline V gene. The CDR3 runs to 17 residues. The CDR3 DNA reads as TGCGCCAGCAGCCTTACTCCGGGACTGACCTCTGGAAACACCATATATTTT. This translates into CASSLTPGLTSGNTIYF.

The V gene is TRBV6-7, the J gene TRBJ2-7; 12 bases line up with TRBD2. TRBV6-7 has ORF status, its function being uncertain. The trim removed 2 bases at V and 1 base at J, leaving 0 bases unmatched. The CDR3 consists of 15 residues. CDR3 protein: CASSYGLAGSYEQYF. The DNA of the CDR3 is TGTGCCAGCAGTTACGGACTAGCGGGGTCCTACGAGCAGTACTTC.

The chain links TRBV28 to TRBJ1-3; TRBD1 might be the D (5 bases). There are 14 residues in the CDR3. Deletions cut 7 bases from V and 2 bases from J, with 12 bases between. Germline loops: CDR1 MDHEN, CDR2 SYDVKM. CDR3 protein: CASTIRVPGNTIYF. In DNA, the CDR3 is TGTGCCAGCACCATCAGGGTCCCTGGAAACACCATATATTTT.

V usage is TRBV27 and J usage is TRBJ2-6; no clear D gene. The V end was cut by 2 bases, the J end by 1 base, with 3 bases between. The germline CDR1 and CDR2 sequences are MNHEY and SMNVEV (reference sequence). The CDR3 spans 14 residues. Written as DNA, the CDR3 is TGTGCCAGCAGTTTAAGTTCTGGGGCCAACGTCCTGACTTTC. This encodes CASSLSSGANVLTF.

The chain recombines TRBV15 with TRBJ1-1; D is unclear. Germline assignment: CDR1 LNHNV and CDR2 YYDKDF (reference sequence). CDR3 length: 14 amino acids. Trimming stripped 5 bases from V and 2 bases from J, with 12 bases between. CDR3 loop: CATSPPLGNTEAFF. Here the CDR3 DNA reads TGTGCCACCAGCCCCCCCCTCGGAAACACTGAAGCTTTCTTT.